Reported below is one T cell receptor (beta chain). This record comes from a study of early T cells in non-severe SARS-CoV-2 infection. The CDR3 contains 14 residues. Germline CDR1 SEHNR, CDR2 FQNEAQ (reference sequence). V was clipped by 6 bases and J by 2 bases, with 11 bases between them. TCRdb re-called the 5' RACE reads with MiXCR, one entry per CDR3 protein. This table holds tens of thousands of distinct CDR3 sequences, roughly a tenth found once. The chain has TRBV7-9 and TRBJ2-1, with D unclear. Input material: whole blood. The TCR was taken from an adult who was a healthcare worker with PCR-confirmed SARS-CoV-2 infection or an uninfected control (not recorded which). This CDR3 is CASSSHGTYNEQFF. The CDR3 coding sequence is TGTGCCAGCAGTTCACACGGAACCTACAATGAGCAGTTCTTC.